This T cell receptor beta chain was sequenced for a study of metastatic and nonmetastatic thyroid tumors. Study-wide points: Reports indicated that malignant thyroid tumors showed significantly higher TCR beta diversity than benign nodules did, in blood and tumor.

TCRdb reassembled clones from the PCR reads with MiXCR. The table lists approximately 15,000 clones, approximately 23% of them singletons. Only a few counts were recorded for this clone. What it binds is not known. From germline, CDR1 is LGHNA and CDR2 YSLEER. Trimming removed 0 bases at V and 0 bases at J, with 18 bases between. The CDR3 consists of 18 residues. Among the patients, none had received any treatment before thyroid surgery. The sample consisted of tumor tissue. The chain recombines TRBV4-3 with TRBJ2-7; the D gene is possibly TRBD2 (5 bases). This TCR was sampled from a female donor with papillary thyroid cancer or a benign thyroid nodule (not recorded which). Some clones in this sample may be carry-over from other donors' samples. CDR3 coding DNA: TGCGCCAGCAGCCAAGATCGACCCATGGCTAGCTCCTCCTACGAGCAGTACTTC. The encoded protein is CASSQDRPMASSSYEQYF.